Listed below are T cell receptor beta chains from one sample, sequenced in a study of shared clonotypes between healthy human individuals. Profiling relied on immunoSEQ multiplex PCR, and the TCRdb table lists in-frame clones only, not all of them. The data show roughly 2,300,000 clones, under 95% seen once. The sample comprised naive CD4+ T cells from PBMCs. These receptors all stem from a young man in good health. Some clones in this sample may be carry-over from other donors' samples. The CDR3 runs from the conserved cysteine through the conserved F or W. D genes are given only for firm matches. The size field is filled for only some rows; it gives once, few, many or a size class.

clone size	J gene	V gene	D gene	CDR3 DNA	CDR3 protein
NA	TRBJ2-7	TRBV7-8	TRBD1	TGTGCCAGCAGCCTAATCGACAGGGTTCCCTACGAGCAGTACTTC	CASSLIDRVPYEQYF
NA	TRBJ1-1	TRBV2	NA	TGTGCCAGCAGTCGGAATCAGAGCCCTGAAGCTTTCTTT	CASSRNQSPEAFF
NA	TRBJ1-4	TRBV5-1	NA	TGCGCCAGCAGCTTGGGGCAGGGTTTGACTAATGAAAAACTGTTTTTT	CASSLGQGLTNEKLFF
few	TRBJ1-1	TRBV27	TRBD1	TGTGCCAGCAGTCCCCAGGGGGCCGAGTCAGCGCACACTGAAGCTTTCTTT	CASSPQGAESAHTEAFF
NA	TRBJ2-3	TRBV4-3	NA	TGCGCCAGCAGCCAAGGTGGGACGGTAGGGGATACGCAGTATTTT	CASSQGGTVGDTQYF
NA	TRBJ2-4	TRBV10-2	NA	TGCGCCAGCAGTGAGAGCGAAGCCAAAAACATTCAGTACTTC	CASSESEAKNIQYF
NA	TRBJ1-6	TRBV11-3	NA	TGTGCCAGCAGCTTATCAGGGGAATCACCCCTCCACTTT	CASSLSGESPLHF
once	TRBJ1-1	TRBV6-1	TRBD1	TGTGCCAGCAGTGTACAGGGGGCGCGAAACACTGAAGCTTTCTTT	CASSVQGARNTEAFF
NA	TRBJ2-7	TRBV28	TRBD2	TGTGCCAGCAGGAAAGGACTAGCGGGAGGGGGGGGAAACTACGAGCAGTACTTC	CASRKGLAGGGGNYEQYF
NA	TRBJ2-2	TRBV7-3	NA	TGTGCCAGCAGCTTTTCCAGGGAGGCTGGGGAGCTGTTTTTT	CASSFSREAGELFF
NA	TRBJ1-3	TRBV6-5	TRBD1	TGTGCCAGCAGTTCACAGGGGCGTGGAAACACCATATATTTT	CASSSQGRGNTIYF
NA	TRBJ2-7	TRBV6-6	TRBD1	TGTGCCAGCAGTTACTCAGGGGGCCCTCCCTACGAGCAGTACTTC	CASSYSGGPPYEQYF
NA	TRBJ2-6	TRBV27	NA	TGTGCCAGCAGTTTTGGGGGCGCTTCAGGGGCCAACGTCCTGACTTTC	CASSFGGASGANVLTF
NA	TRBJ2-3	TRBV7-8	TRBD2	TGTGCCAGCAGCTTAGGGCCTAGCGGGAGTGCCAGGGCAGATACGCAGTATTTT	CASSLGPSGSARADTQYF
few	TRBJ1-1	TRBV6-5	NA	TGTGCCAGCAGTTACCCAGGGGCAATGAACACTGAAGCTTTCTTT	CASSYPGAMNTEAFF
NA	TRBJ2-7	TRBV5-5	NA	TGTGCCAGCAGCCTGCCTCTGCAGTCCTACGAGCAGTACTTC	CASSLPLQSYEQYF
NA	TRBJ1-2	TRBV18	NA	TGTGCCAGCTCACCACGATCAGGGGAGCCTGGCTACACCTTC	CASSPRSGEPGYTF
NA	TRBJ2-2	TRBV9	TRBD1	TGTGCCAGCAGCCCCGAACAGGGGGCGAACACCGGGGAGCTGTTTTTT	CASSPEQGANTGELFF
NA	TRBJ2-3	TRBV4-2	TRBD2	TGTGCCAGCAGCTATGCCGGGACTAGCGGGAGGGGAGTTAAGGGAGATACGCAGTATTTT	CASSYAGTSGRGVKGDTQYF
NA	TRBJ1-2	TRBV5-4	NA	TGTGCCAGCAGCCGCCCGGGGTCCGGCTACACCTTC	CASSRPGSGYTF
once	TRBJ2-5	TRBV4-2	NA	TGTGCCAGCAGCCGGCTTAGTGGTGACAGCCAAGAGACCCAGTACTTC	CASSRLSGDSQETQYF
NA	TRBJ2-5	TRBV29-1	TRBD2	TGCACCGCCAGCGGGAGGGGAGAGACCCAGTACTTC	CTASGRGETQYF
once	TRBJ2-7	TRBV11-2	NA	TGTGCCAGCAGCTTAGTAGGAGCGGTCTCCTACGAGCAGTACTTC	CASSLVGAVSYEQYF
NA	TRBJ1-5	TRBV11-2	NA	TGTGCCAGCAGCCCCGGGGTATGGAGCAATCAGCCCCAGCATTTT	CASSPGVWSNQPQHF
NA	TRBJ1-4	TRBV7-8	TRBD1	TGTGCCAGCAGCTCCGGGACAGGGGGCTGGGAAAAACTGTTTTTT	CASSSGTGGWEKLFF
few	TRBJ1-2	TRBV2	NA	TGTGCCAGCAGTGACAGGAACTATGGCTACACCTTC	CASSDRNYGYTF
NA	TRBJ1-5	TRBV6-1	NA	TGTGCCAGCAGTGAAGCCGGGGGCAGGGAGGGAAATCAGCCCCAGCATTTT	CASSEAGGREGNQPQHF
NA	TRBJ2-1	TRBV4-1	NA	TGCGCCAGCAGCCAAGATCCGGTCTCCTACAATGAGCAGTTCTTC	CASSQDPVSYNEQFF
NA	TRBJ2-1	TRBV5-1	NA	TGCGCCAGCAGCTCCCCAGGGAAGGGGGCCTACAATGAGCAGTTCTTC	CASSSPGKGAYNEQFF
NA	TRBJ1-2	TRBV18	TRBD1	TGTGCCAGCTCACCGGGACAGGGCTCTGGCTACACCTTC	CASSPGQGSGYTF
NA	TRBJ1-5	TRBV28	TRBD1	TGTGCCAGCAGTACAGGGGCGAGCAATCAGCCCCAGCATTTT	CASSTGASNQPQHF
NA	TRBJ2-5	TRBV7-2	NA	TGTGCCAGCAGCCCAGAGGGGGCGGGAGCAGAGACCCAGTACTTC	CASSPEGAGAETQYF
NA	TRBJ2-7	TRBV29-1	NA	TGCAGCGTTTACGATTGGACGGGCGGAACCTACGAGCAGTACTTC	CSVYDWTGGTYEQYF
NA	TRBJ2-6	TRBV6-5	NA	TGTGCCAGCAGTTACGACAGGGGGGCCAACGTCCTGACTTTC	CASSYDRGANVLTF